The table lists the clone carrying this T cell receptor beta chain with many counts. Its antigen is still unknown. The CDR3 length is 14 residues. It was with unique molecular identifiers that the TCRbeta library was prepared. TCRdb itself ran the PCR reads through MiXCR, one entry per CDR3 protein. Found here are over 45,000 distinct CDR3 sequences, under 6% of them singletons; the top ten hold under 35%. The sample belongs to a study of T-cell reconstitution after alpha-beta-depleted transplantation in children. Whole-study findings and limits: In patients about two months after transplant, alpha-beta T cells reportedly arose from several hundred expanded graft clones.

The sequence was obtained from a female patient aged 2-10 years who had a stem cell transplant for aplastic anemia, so the T cells may come from the graft donor. The V call is TRBV21-1, the J call TRBJ2-2; the D call of TRBD1 is as the table states it, not checked on the DNA. TRBV21-1 is noted as a pseudogene. This sample comprised PBMCs, mostly from graft donor cells, obtained 60 days after TCRalphabeta/CD19-depleted stem cell transplant. The chain's CDR3 is CASSGTGDVGELFF. The CDR3 DNA is TGTGCCAGCAGCGGGACAGGGGACGTCGGGGAGCTGTTTTTT.